The clone carrying this TCR beta chain was counted once. Its matching antigen is unknown. Because it lacks the conserved phenylalanine or tryptophan at the end, this CDR3 is likely a read error. Together with a sample-barcoded 5' primer, a J-beta primer mix was included in a second PCR lasting about 6 to 11 cycles. MiXCR was run by TCRdb on the 5' RACE reads, yielding one entry per CDR3 protein. The sample has about 1.6 million distinct CDR3 sequences, roughly 32% seen once. This sample is part of a study of blood T cells in healthy people across ages. Those donating, healthy Caucasian individuals from Russia, were aged roughly 6 to 95. Per sample, at least 5.5 micrograms of total RNA were extracted. V lost 6 bases and J 5 bases, leaving 14 bases between the germline ends. The CDR3 runs 13 residues. Study observations and caveats: From one million sequenced T cells, diversity estimates were lower bounds.

The receptor's source is a woman younger than 45 in good health. The chain uses TRBV12-3 or TRBV12-4 and TRBJ2-7, with a tentative D call TRBD2 (5 bases). Sequencing used blood. CDR3 in DNA: TGTGCCAGCAGGGATAACCCGGGGAACGAGCAGTACTCC. This gives the protein CASRDNPGNEQYS.